A selection of T cell receptor beta chains follows, all from one sample in a study of T cell repertoires in cytomegalovirus infection. Each CDR3 protein gets one entry after TCRdb re-called the reads with MiXCR. Among 150,000 to 200,000 distinct CDR3 sequences listed, about a tenth were seen once. Sequenced sample: PBMCs. All receptors derive from a human donor in good health (CMV status not recorded). Some clones in this sample may be carry-over from other donors' samples. CDR3s leave out the opening cysteine and the closing phenylalanine or tryptophan. The order of the fields is D gene, clone size, V gene, J gene, CDR3 protein. The D gene is left open where the match is weak. Clone size is given for some rows only: seen once, a few or many times, or a class if the clone is expanded.

d_call: .
clone_size: many
v_call: TRBV11-3
j_call: TRBJ2-2
cdr3_aa: ASSSQTVGELF

d_call: .
clone_size: many
v_call: TRBV7-8
j_call: TRBJ2-3
cdr3_aa: ASSPWGEGLTDTQY

d_call: TRBD1
clone_size: .
v_call: TRBV2
j_call: TRBJ2-2
cdr3_aa: ASSGGQGGPNTGELF

d_call: TRBD2
clone_size: few
v_call: TRBV7-9
j_call: TRBJ2-7
cdr3_aa: ASSYYLAGATYEQY

d_call: TRBD1
clone_size: many
v_call: TRBV7-9
j_call: TRBJ1-1
cdr3_aa: ASSIPGTGVTEAF

d_call: .
clone_size: .
v_call: TRBV6-6
j_call: TRBJ1-3
cdr3_aa: ASSYRAISGNTIY

d_call: .
clone_size: many
v_call: TRBV7-2
j_call: TRBJ1-5
cdr3_aa: ASSFRGGQPQH

d_call: .
clone_size: few
v_call: TRBV6-2/TRBV6-3
j_call: TRBJ2-7
cdr3_aa: ASSIDNSYEQY

d_call: .
clone_size: .
v_call: TRBV2
j_call: TRBJ2-5
cdr3_aa: ASSEGRETQY

d_call: TRBD1
clone_size: many
v_call: TRBV7-2
j_call: TRBJ1-2
cdr3_aa: ASTTGGYGYT

d_call: .
clone_size: many
v_call: TRBV28
j_call: TRBJ2-3
cdr3_aa: ASSLQGLADTQY

d_call: .
clone_size: many
v_call: TRBV7-2
j_call: TRBJ1-6
cdr3_aa: ASSPRVDRNNSPLH

d_call: .
clone_size: .
v_call: TRBV4-2
j_call: TRBJ1-1
cdr3_aa: ASSQPGSKTEAF

d_call: TRBD1
clone_size: many
v_call: TRBV7-8
j_call: TRBJ1-2
cdr3_aa: ASSSDGTGLGYT

d_call: .
clone_size: many
v_call: TRBV11-2
j_call: TRBJ1-2
cdr3_aa: ASSFIGGSNYGYT

d_call: .
clone_size: many
v_call: TRBV28
j_call: TRBJ1-5
cdr3_aa: ASSPREGLSNQPQH

d_call: .
clone_size: many
v_call: TRBV6-1
j_call: TRBJ1-3
cdr3_aa: ASSGDRQESGNTIY

d_call: .
clone_size: many
v_call: TRBV7-2
j_call: TRBJ1-1
cdr3_aa: ASSFGGSRNTEAF

d_call: TRBD1
clone_size: few
v_call: TRBV29-1
j_call: TRBJ1-1
cdr3_aa: SVGTGVTEAF

d_call: TRBD2
clone_size: many
v_call: TRBV7-6
j_call: TRBJ2-2
cdr3_aa: ASSPSGKYLTGELF